The rows below give T cell receptor beta chains drawn from one sample of a study of T cell repertoires in cytomegalovirus infection. These TCRs are of unknown antigen specificity. TCRdb recomputed calls from the reads with MiXCR, one row per CDR3 protein. Counted here are 250,000 to 300,000 distinct CDR3 sequences, under 25% occurring once; the ten biggest clones make up roughly a fifth. The sample in question was cultured PBMCs, obtained from culture after CMV antigen stimulation. The source of these receptors is a human donor in good health (CMV status not recorded). Some clones in this sample may be carry-over from other donors' samples. The CDR3 runs from the conserved cysteine through the conserved F or W. The D gene is left open where the match is weak. Size is omitted from some rows. Given values are once, few, many or a class for expanded clones.

j_gene	abundance	v_gene	d_gene	CDR3aa	CDR3nt
TRBJ1-6	.	TRBV4-1	.	CASSPRDTAYSPLHF	TGCGCCAGCAGCCCCCGGGACACAGCCTATTCACCCCTCCACTTT
TRBJ2-3	.	TRBV10-3	TRBD2	CAIRVAGGGTDTQYF	TGTGCCATCAGGGTAGCGGGAGGTGGCACAGATACGCAGTATTTT
TRBJ1-1	.	TRBV25-1	.	CASSFAYEAFF	TGTGCCAGCAGTTTCGCATATGAAGCTTTCTTT
TRBJ2-3	.	TRBV27	.	CASSLMNTRDTQYF	TGTGCCAGCAGTTTAATGAACACACGGGATACGCAGTATTTT
TRBJ2-3	many	TRBV12-3/TRBV12-4	.	CASSLWGGDYTDTQYF	TGTGCCAGCAGTTTATGGGGTGGTGACTACACAGATACGCAGTATTTT
TRBJ1-5	many	TRBV12-3/TRBV12-4	.	CASSVGVGKISNQPQHF	TGTGCCAGCAGCGTGGGCGTAGGTAAAATAAGCAATCAGCCCCAGCATTTT
TRBJ2-2	.	TRBV9	TRBD1	CASSLRPGTVTNTGELFF	TGTGCCAGCAGCTTGCGACCCGGGACAGTAACGAACACCGGGGAGCTGTTTTTT
TRBJ2-5	.	TRBV29-1	.	CSVEGPTRQSQETQYF	TGCAGCGTTGAAGGGCCTACCCGGCAATCCCAAGAGACCCAGTACTTC
TRBJ1-2	.	TRBV29-1	TRBD1	CSVHRQGYGYTF	TGCAGCGTACACCGACAGGGGTATGGCTACACCTTC
TRBJ2-7	once	TRBV15	.	CATSQEGDSYEQYF	TGTGCCACCAGCCAAGAGGGGGATTCCTACGAGCAGTACTTC
TRBJ1-4	few	TRBV5-5	.	CASSFEGPRATNEKLFF	TGTGCCAGCAGCTTCGAGGGCCCGAGGGCAACTAATGAAAAACTGTTTTTT
TRBJ1-1	many	TRBV12-3/TRBV12-4	.	CASRRTWATEAFF	TGTGCCAGCAGAAGGACCTGGGCCACTGAAGCTTTCTTT
TRBJ1-1	few	TRBV27	.	CASRRNVGEAFF	TGTGCCAGCAGACGAAATGTTGGCGAAGCTTTCTTT
TRBJ2-1	few	TRBV12-3/TRBV12-4	TRBD2	CASRGERTRLTSYNEQFF	TGTGCCAGCAGGGGCGAAAGGACTAGACTGACCTCCTACAATGAGCAGTTCTTC
TRBJ2-5	many	TRBV7-2	TRBD1	CASNIRDRRFQETQYF	TGTGCCAGCAACATCCGGGACAGACGATTCCAAGAGACCCAGTACTTC
TRBJ2-1	many	TRBV6-2/TRBV6-3	TRBD1	CASSYPRTGKVYNEQFF	TGTGCCAGCAGTTACCCACGGACAGGGAAGGTCTACAATGAGCAGTTCTTC
TRBJ1-1	few	TRBV7-9	TRBD1	CASSLGGQTRLGAFF	TGTGCCAGCAGCTTAGGGGGACAGACAAGGCTCGGAGCTTTCTTT
TRBJ1-3	.	TRBV7-4	TRBD1	CASSTGTVSGNTIYF	TGTGCCAGCAGCACCGGGACAGTCTCTGGAAACACCATATATTTT
TRBJ1-4	many	TRBV4-3	TRBD1	CASSQATGTGDEKLFF	TGCGCCAGCAGTCAGGCAACCGGGACAGGGGATGAAAAACTGTTTTTT
TRBJ2-7	.	TRBV28	TRBD2	CASSLGLAVYEQYF	TGTGCCAGCAGTCTCGGACTAGCTGTCTACGAGCAGTACTTC
TRBJ2-7	few	TRBV4-1	TRBD2	CASSRGTSGSRPYEQYF	TGCGCCAGCAGCCGCGGGACTAGCGGGAGCAGACCCTACGAGCAGTACTTC
TRBJ2-2	.	TRBV6-5	TRBD2	CASRGTSGSLRTGELFF	TGTGCCAGCAGGGGGACTAGCGGGAGCTTGAGGACCGGGGAGCTGTTTTTT
TRBJ1-1	.	TRBV7-2	TRBD1	CASSSGTGSAFF	TGTGCCAGCAGCTCCGGGACAGGTTCAGCTTTCTTT
TRBJ1-5	few	TRBV28	.	CASSLRIPPQHF	TGTGCCAGCAGCCTCAGAATTCCGCCCCAGCATTTT
TRBJ2-1	medium-sized	TRBV7-2	TRBD2	CASSPQSGRSDEQFF	TGTGCCAGCAGCCCCCAGAGCGGGAGGAGCGATGAGCAGTTCTTC
TRBJ2-2	.	TRBV30	.	CAWTPGHQNTGELFF	TGTGCCTGGACCCCGGGACACCAGAACACCGGGGAGCTGTTTTTT
TRBJ2-1	many	TRBV6-5	TRBD2	CASSYEVGGPEQFF	TGTGCCAGCAGTTACGAAGTGGGAGGGCCTGAGCAGTTCTTC
TRBJ2-4	few	TRBV19	.	CASNSQGGGNIQYF	TGTGCCAGTAACTCGCAGGGTGGGGGAAACATTCAGTACTTC
TRBJ1-6	few	TRBV19	.	CASSKNSPLHF	TGTGCCAGTAGTAAGAATTCACCCCTCCACTTT
TRBJ1-1	many	TRBV7-2	.	CASSLFGALNTEAFF	TGTGCCAGCAGCTTATTCGGGGCTTTGAACACTGAAGCTTTCTTT
TRBJ2-5	.	TRBV7-2	TRBD1	CASSVDRGRETQYF	TGTGCCAGCAGCGTAGACAGGGGTAGGGAGACCCAGTACTTC
TRBJ2-2	.	TRBV9	TRBD2	CASSVEPLAGRFYMSTGELFF	TGTGCCAGCAGCGTAGAACCCCTAGCGGGAAGGTTTTACATGAGCACCGGGGAGCTGTTTTTT
TRBJ2-5	few	TRBV7-3	.	CASSTATFQETQYF	TGTGCCAGCAGCACTGCGACATTTCAAGAGACCCAGTACTTC
TRBJ2-3	few	TRBV7-2	.	CASSLEVGTWGSTDTQYF	TGTGCCAGCAGCTTAGAAGTTGGGACTTGGGGAAGCACAGATACGCAGTATTTT
TRBJ2-1	few	TRBV25-1	TRBD2	CASSDAGARNEQFF	TGTGCCAGCAGTGACGCGGGAGCGAGAAATGAGCAGTTCTTC
TRBJ2-7	few	TRBV15	.	CATSRGGGTYEQYF	TGTGCCACCAGCAGAGGTGGTGGAACCTACGAGCAGTACTTC
TRBJ2-5	.	TRBV4-1	.	CASSQDEEGFNTQETQYF	TGCGCCAGCAGCCAAGATGAAGAAGGGTTTAACACCCAAGAGACCCAGTACTTC
TRBJ2-3	many	TRBV7-8	.	CASRRAGASFTDTQYF	TGTGCCAGCAGGAGAGCAGGGGCGTCCTTCACAGATACGCAGTATTTT
TRBJ2-1	many	TRBV7-2	.	CASSRYNEQFF	TGTGCCAGCAGCCGATACAATGAGCAGTTCTTC
TRBJ2-3	.	TRBV6-2/TRBV6-3	.	CASSYSETDHRYAVF	TGTGCCAGCAGTTACTCGGAGACGGATCACAGATACGCAGTATTT
TRBJ1-1	few	TRBV19	.	CASSVAGTGNTEAFF	TGTGCCAGTAGTGTTGCAGGGACGGGGAACACTGAAGCTTTCTTT
TRBJ2-1	.	TRBV5-4	.	CASSLAGSLSYNEQFF	TGTGCCAGCAGCTTGGCAGGGTCCCTCTCCTACAATGAGCAGTTCTTC